Following are 26 T cell receptor beta chains from one sample sequenced in a study of blood T cell repertoires in COVID-19. Repertoires were generated with immunoSEQ multiplex PCR, while TCRdb's copy carries only in-frame clones and drops some. Of about 60,000 clones listed, almost 85% were seen once; the top ten hold approximately 7.7%. Sequenced: peripheral blood. The receptors originated from a woman older than 75 with acute or convalescent COVID-19.

The V gene is TRBV9, the J gene TRBJ2-7; perhaps TRBD2 as D (7 bases). V was pared by 3 bases and J by 5 bases, with 21 bases between. The germline gives CDR1 SGDLS, CDR2 YYNGEE. CDR3 length equals 16 residues. The CDR3 nucleotides are TGTGCCAGCAGCGGCGAGGGGGGGTTCCTTTTCAACGAGCAGTACTTC. It codes for CASSGEGGFLFNEQYF.

The chain employs TRBV7-9 and TRBJ2-5, with TRBD1 as a possible D gene (5 bases). This CDR3 contains 13 residues. Trimming removed 8 bases at V and 2 bases at J, with 12 bases between. Germline values: CDR1 SEHNR, CDR2 FQNEAQ (reference sequence). The CDR3 region is CASRGHTQETQYF. In nucleotides, the CDR3 is TGTGCCAGCCGAGGACACACACAAGAGACCCAGTACTTC.

CDR3 sequence reads: CASSSKEQGRGTEAFF. The CDR3 nucleotides are TGCGCCAGCAGCTCTAAGGAACAGGGAAGGGGCACTGAAGCTTTCTTT. The chain joins TRBV5-1 to TRBJ1-1, with a tentative D call TRBD1 (6 bases). The CDR3 runs 16 residues. Germline CDR1 and CDR2: SGHRS and YFSETQ. The ends were cut back, 3 bases at V and 4 bases at J, with 19 bases in the middle. The whole variable domain, filled in from reference TRBV5-1 and TRBJ1-1, reads KAGVTQTPRYLIKTRGQQVTLSCSPISGHRSVSWYQQTPGQGLQFLFEYFSETQRNKGNFPGRFSGRQFSNSRSEMNVSTLELGDSALYLCASSSKEQGRGTEAFFGQGTRLTVV.

This chain joins TRBV27 and TRBJ1-2; 10 bases agree with TRBD1. The CDR3 spans 12 residues. Germline values: CDR1 MNHEY, CDR2 SMNVEV (reference sequence). Trimming removed 5 bases from V and 10 bases from J; junction bases left unmatched: 4. The CDR3 protein is CASSGDRGDYTF. The DNA of the CDR3 is TGTGCCAGCAGTGGGGACAGGGGAGACTACACCTTC.

The chain joins TRBV2 to TRBJ2-7; 8 positions match TRBD1. CDR1 and CDR2 from the germline V gene are SNHLY and FYNNEI. The V and J ends lost 5 bases and 4 bases, in that order; junction bases with no gene match: 4. CDR3 size: 13 residues. The CDR3 region has the DNA TGTGCCAGCAGTACCGGACAGGGATACGAGCAGTACTTC. It is translated as CASSTGQGYEQYF.

The chain carries TRBV4-1 and TRBJ2-1, with 9 positions matching TRBD2. The junction had 6 bases not matched to a gene; V was cut back by 4 bases and J by 2 bases. Germline CDR1 MGHRA, CDR2 YSYEKL. This CDR3 contains 16 residues. CDR3 in amino acids: CASSLRAGGTYNEQFF. In DNA form, the CDR3 reads TGCGCCAGCAGCCTAAGGGCGGGAGGGACCTACAATGAGCAGTTCTTC.

This rearrangement joins TRBV10-1 to TRBJ2-2; 8 positions agree with TRBD2. J gave up 1 base and V 0 bases, and 4 bases lay outside the gene matches. Germline assignment: CDR1 WNHNN and CDR2 SYGVQD (reference sequence). There are 17 residues in the CDR3. The CDR3 loop is CASSESWLAGNTGELFF. CDR3 bases: TGCGCCAGCAGTGAGTCTTGGCTAGCGGGGAACACCGGGGAGCTGTTTTTT.

V and J are TRBV29-1 and TRBJ2-5; 8 bases agree with TRBD1. The germline CDR1 and CDR2 sequences are SQVTM and ANQGSEA. The CDR3 length is 13 residues. After removal of 7 bases from V and 5 bases from J, the junction contained 9 bases not matched to a gene. The CDR3, as DNA: TGCAGCGCCCTGACAGGGGAGAATGAGACCCAGTACTTC. As protein: CSALTGENETQYF. Supplemented by reference TRBV29-1 and TRBJ2-5, the full variable domain reads SAVISQKPSRDICQRGTSLTIQCQVDSQVTMMFWYRQQPGQSLTLIATANQGSEATYESGFVIDKFPISRPNLTFSTLTVSNMSPEDSSIYLCSALTGENETQYFGPGTRLLVL.

This clone was seen a few times. The rearrangement uses TRBV7-9 and TRBJ2-2, with D perhaps TRBD2 (6 bases). This CDR3 is 13 amino acids long. The germline V and J ends were trimmed by 0 bases and 7 bases, with 6 bases remaining between them. Germline assignment: CDR1 SEHNR and CDR2 FQNEAQ (reference sequence). The CDR3 protein is CASSLAGGGELFF. The DNA of the CDR3 is TGTGCCAGCAGCTTAGCGGGAGGCGGGGAGCTGTTTTTT. Variable domain in full (rest from reference TRBV7-9 and TRBJ2-2): DTGVSQNPRHKITKRGQNVTFRCDPISEHNRLYWYRQTLGQGPEFLTYFQNEAQLEKSRLLSDRFSAERPKGSFSTLEIQRTEQGDSAMYLCASSLAGGGELFFGEGSRLTVL.

V usage is TRBV28 and J usage is TRBJ1-5; no firm D call. V lost 9 bases and J 9 bases, leaving 12 bases between the germline ends. The length of the CDR3 is 11 residues. Germline CDR1 is MDHEN and CDR2 is SYDVKM. The CDR3 loop is CASGRDRPQHF. The CDR3 DNA reads as TGTGCCAGTGGGAGGGATAGGCCCCAGCATTTT.

This chain uses TRBV5-1 with TRBJ2-3, with TRBD2 as a possible D gene (6 bases). The CDR3 runs 14 residues. V lost 0 bases and J lost 2, with 7 bases in between. Germline CDR1 reads SGHRS; CDR2 reads YFSETQ. The CDR3 DNA follows: TGCGCCAGCAGCTTGGGGGACTTCACAGATACGCAGTATTTT. Translating it yields CASSLGDFTDTQYF.

The rearrangement uses TRBV24-1 and TRBJ1-2; TRBD1 might be the D (6 bases). Trimming cost V 4 bases and J 4 bases, with 21 bases left between them. Germline V gene sequence: CDR1 KGHDR, CDR2 SFDVKD. The CDR3 spans 17 residues. CDR3 DNA: TGTGCCACCAGTGACCGGGACATCTCACCTTGGGGCTATGGCTACACCTTC. Residues: CATSDRDISPWGYGYTF.

V gene TRBV5-1 combines with J gene TRBJ2-7; 8 bases match TRBD2. V was clipped by 3 bases and J by 6 bases; unmatched bases: 14. This CDR3 has 16 residues. CDR1 is SGHRS and CDR2 is YFSETQ in the germline V gene. The CDR3: CASSYLAGGVYAEQYF. The CDR3 region has the DNA TGCGCCAGCAGCTACCTAGCGGGCGGGGTATATGCCGAGCAGTACTTC.

The CDR3: CASSPDGSGRFEQFF. In DNA form, the CDR3 reads TGTGCCAGCAGCCCAGATGGTAGCGGGAGGTTTGAGCAGTTCTTC. The chain uses TRBV7-2 and TRBJ2-1; 10 bases agree with TRBD2. J was trimmed by 9 bases and V by 5 bases; bases with no gene match: 10. The CDR3 has 15 amino acids. Germline V CDR1 and CDR2: SGHTA, FQGNSA.

The chain combines TRBV6-5 with TRBJ2-2; 9 bases align to TRBD2. This CDR3 contains 15 residues. The germline CDR1 and CDR2 sequences are MNHEY and SVGAGI. V shed 7 bases, J shed 5 bases, and the junction held 8 bases outside the gene matches. The CDR3 sequence: CASNTFAGGTGELFF. DNA of the CDR3: TGTGCCAGCAATACCTTCGCGGGAGGGACCGGGGAGCTGTTTTTT.

The gene calls are TRBV19 and TRBJ2-1, with 8 bases aligning to TRBD1. V was pared by 7 bases and J by 1 base, with 6 bases of the junction left unmatched. This CDR3 region has 15 residues. Germline V gives CDR1 LNHDA, CDR2 SQIVND (reference sequence). The CDR3 spells CASTQDRASYNEQFF. The CDR3 DNA is TGTGCCAGTACCCAGGACAGGGCTTCCTACAATGAGCAGTTCTTC.

The chain uses TRBV2 and TRBJ2-2; 13 bases agree with TRBD2. CDR3 length: 15 residues. Germline V gene lookup returns CDR1 SNHLY and CDR2 FYNNEI. V gave up 6 bases and J gave up 5 bases; unmatched junction bases: 3. CDR3 protein: CASRKTSGGTGELFF. The CDR3 bases are TGTGCCAGCAGGAAGACTAGCGGGGGGACCGGGGAGCTGTTTTTT.

The chain uses TRBV5-6 and TRBJ2-3; 14 bases are a match to TRBD2. Germline CDR1 SGHDT, CDR2 YYEEEE. The CDR3 has 16 amino acids. V shed 0 bases, J shed 6 bases, and the junction held 3 bases outside the gene matches. The CDR3 spells CASSLGRLAGGDTQYF. The CDR3 DNA is TGTGCCAGCAGCTTGGGAAGACTAGCGGGAGGGGATACGCAGTATTTT. Full variable domain (rest looked up from reference TRBV5-6 and TRBJ2-3): DAGVTQSPTHLIKTRGQQVTLRCSPKSGHDTVSWYQQALGQGPQFIFQYYEEEERQRGNFPDRFSGHQFPNYSSELNVNALLLGDSALYLCASSLGRLAGGDTQYFGPGTRLTVL.

This clone showed up just once. The chain couples TRBV7-8 to TRBJ2-2, with 9 bases that match TRBD1. Germline assignment: CDR1 SGHVS and CDR2 FQNEAQ. Trimming cost V 1 base and J 1 base; bases outside gene matches: 4. The CDR3 runs 17 residues. CDR3 DNA: TGTGCCAGCAGCTTAGGGACAGGGGAAGTGAACACCGGGGAGCTGTTTTTT. It is translated as CASSLGTGEVNTGELFF.

As for this clone: This may stem from a read error, because a much larger clone lies one nucleotide away. The chain couples TRBV27 to TRBJ2-1, with 7 bases aligning to TRBD2. Germline V gives CDR1 MNHEY, CDR2 SMNVEV (reference sequence). The CDR3 consists of 15 residues. Trimming cost V 6 bases and J 3 bases; bases outside gene matches: 8. CDR3 loop: CASRPGTNGYNEQFF. The CDR3 DNA is TGTGCCAGCAGACCCGGGACTAACGGCTACAATGAGCAGTTCTTC.

Only a few counts were recorded for this clone. The rearrangement joins TRBV24-1 to TRBJ2-1; possibly TRBD2 for D (5 bases). Germline loops: CDR1 KGHDR, CDR2 SFDVKD. This CDR3 region has 16 residues. Between the trimmed V and J ends, which lost 5 bases and 0 bases, there was a span of 13 bases. CDR3 region: CATSGALASSYNEQFF. The CDR3 coding sequence is TGTGCCACCAGTGGTGCTCTAGCTAGCTCCTACAATGAGCAGTTCTTC.

The chain couples TRBV11-2 to TRBJ2-7; 9 positions match TRBD2. CDR3 size: 16 residues. CDR1 is SGHAT, CDR2 FQNNGV, per germline. V lost 0 bases and J lost 7; bases outside the gene matches: 10. The CDR3 nucleotides read TGTGCCAGCAGCTTAGATCGATTAGCGGGAGCTCGTGAGCAGTACTTC. Amino acid sequence: CASSLDRLAGAREQYF.

This clone has only one observation. The chain is built from TRBV19 and TRBJ2-1; 8 nucleotides align to TRBD2. CDR3 length: 13 residues. V was pared by 6 bases and J by 7 bases, with 5 bases of the junction left unmatched. Per the germline V gene, CDR1 is LNHDA and CDR2 is SQIVND (reference sequence). The DNA of the CDR3 is TGTGCCAGTAGCCCAGGACTAGCAAATGAGCAGTTCTTC. It translates to CASSPGLANEQFF.

V usage is TRBV13 and J usage is TRBJ2-2, with D perhaps TRBD2 (6 bases). This CDR3 spans 15 amino acids. V was shortened by 5 bases and J by 4 bases, with 14 bases between the two germline ends. Germline CDR1 is PRHDT and CDR2 is FYEKMQ (reference sequence). CDR3 bases: TGTGCCAGCAGCCCCCAGGCGGGGAGCACCGGGGAGCTGTTTTTT. This gives the protein CASSPQAGSTGELFF.

The genes are TRBV5-1 and TRBJ2-5, with D possibly being TRBD1 (6 bases). Germline CDR1 reads SGHRS; CDR2 reads YFSETQ. The CDR3 loop spans 14 amino acids. With 4 bases removed from V and 0 bases from J, the gap between germline ends came to 10 bases. Written as DNA, the CDR3 is TGCGCCAGCAGCGAAAGGACAGACCAAGAGACCCAGTACTTC. Translation: CASSERTDQETQYF. The variable domain in full, with the rest retrieved from reference TRBV5-1 and TRBJ2-5, is KAGVTQTPRYLIKTRGQQVTLSCSPISGHRSVSWYQQTPGQGLQFLFEYFSETQRNKGNFPGRFSGRQFSNSRSEMNVSTLELGDSALYLCASSERTDQETQYFGPGTRLLVL.

The chain carries TRBV5-4 and TRBJ2-3; 10 nucleotides align to TRBD1. The V and J ends lost 5 bases and 4 bases, in that order; junction bases with no gene match: 7. Germline CDR1 reads SGHNT; CDR2 reads YYREEE (reference sequence). The CDR3 covers 15 residues. The CDR3 DNA is TGTGCCAGCAGGGGGGACAGGGGTATTGCAGATACGCAGTATTTT. It yields the protein CASRGDRGIADTQYF.